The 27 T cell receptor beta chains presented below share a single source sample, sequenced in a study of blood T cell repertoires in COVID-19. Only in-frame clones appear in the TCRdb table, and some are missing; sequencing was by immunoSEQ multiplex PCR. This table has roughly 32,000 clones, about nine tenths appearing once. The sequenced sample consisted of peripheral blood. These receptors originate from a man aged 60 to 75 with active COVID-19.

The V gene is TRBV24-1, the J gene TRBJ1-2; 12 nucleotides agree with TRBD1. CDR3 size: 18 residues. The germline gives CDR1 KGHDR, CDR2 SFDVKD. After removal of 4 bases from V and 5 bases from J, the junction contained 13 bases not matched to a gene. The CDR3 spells CATSDRPGQGAPRYGYTF. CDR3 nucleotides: TGTGCCACCAGTGACAGACCGGGACAGGGGGCCCCTAGGTATGGCTACACCTTC.

The CDR3 coding sequence is TGTGCCAGCAGCCGTAGCGGGAGGGCCAACACCGGGGAGCTGTTTTTT. This codes for CASSRSGRANTGELFF. J is TRBJ2-2 and V is TRBV3-1 (or the pseudogene TRBV3-2); 11 bases agree with TRBD2. The germline CDR1 and CDR2 sequences are LGHDT and YNNKEL (reference sequence). This CDR3 has 16 amino acids. V trimming: 4 bases; J trimming: 2 bases; junction bases outside the gene matches: 3.

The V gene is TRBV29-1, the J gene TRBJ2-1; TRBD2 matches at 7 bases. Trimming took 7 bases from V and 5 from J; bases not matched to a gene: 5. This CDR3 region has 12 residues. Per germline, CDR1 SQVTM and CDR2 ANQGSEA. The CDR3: CSAGRGDNEQFF. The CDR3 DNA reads TGCAGCGCCGGCCGGGGGGACAATGAGCAGTTCTTC.

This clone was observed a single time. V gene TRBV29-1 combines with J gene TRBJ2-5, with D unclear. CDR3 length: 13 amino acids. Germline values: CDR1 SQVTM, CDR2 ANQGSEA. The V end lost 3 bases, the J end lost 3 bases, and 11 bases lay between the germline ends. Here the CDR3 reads CSVDLRLEETQYF. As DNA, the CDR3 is TGCAGCGTTGATCTGCGACTGGAAGAGACCCAGTACTTC.

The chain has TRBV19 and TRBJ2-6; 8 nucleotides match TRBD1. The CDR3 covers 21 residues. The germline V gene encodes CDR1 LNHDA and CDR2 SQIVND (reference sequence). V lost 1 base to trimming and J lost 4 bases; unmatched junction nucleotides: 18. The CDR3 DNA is TGTGCCAGTAGTATAGGTATGGCAGGGGGCCGCCGAGTGGGCGGGGCCAACGTCCTGACTTTC. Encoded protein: CASSIGMAGGRRVGGANVLTF. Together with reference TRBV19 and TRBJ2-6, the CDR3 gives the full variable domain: DGGITQSPKYLFRKEGQNVTLSCEQNLNHDAMYWYRQDPGQGLRLIYYSQIVNDFQKGDIAEGYSVSREKKESFPLTVTSAQKNPTAFYLCASSIGMAGGRRVGGANVLTFGAGSRLTVL.

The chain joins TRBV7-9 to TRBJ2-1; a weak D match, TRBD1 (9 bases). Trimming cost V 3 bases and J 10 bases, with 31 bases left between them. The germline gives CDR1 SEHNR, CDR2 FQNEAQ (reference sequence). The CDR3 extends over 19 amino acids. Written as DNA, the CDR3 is TGTGCCAGCAGCTTCGGGACAGGGCTGGGTAGCGGGATACTCCGGGAGCAGTTCTTC. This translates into CASSFGTGLGSGILREQFF.

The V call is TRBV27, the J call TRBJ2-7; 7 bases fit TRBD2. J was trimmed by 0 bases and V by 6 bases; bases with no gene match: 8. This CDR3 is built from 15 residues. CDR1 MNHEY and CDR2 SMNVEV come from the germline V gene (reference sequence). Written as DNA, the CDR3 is TGTGCCAGCAGGCTAGCGGCCCTCAGCTCCTACGAGCAGTACTTC. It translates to CASRLAALSSYEQYF.

The CDR3 spells CASSLEGTSGAPWETQYF. The CDR3 DNA reads as TGCGCCAGCAGCTTGGAGGGCACTAGCGGGGCCCCATGGGAGACCCAGTACTTC. The chain combines TRBV5-1 with TRBJ2-5; 10 nucleotides agree with TRBD2. The ends lost 0 bases at V and 5 bases at J; junction bases unmatched: 13. Per germline, CDR1 SGHRS and CDR2 YFSETQ. The CDR3 consists of 18 residues.

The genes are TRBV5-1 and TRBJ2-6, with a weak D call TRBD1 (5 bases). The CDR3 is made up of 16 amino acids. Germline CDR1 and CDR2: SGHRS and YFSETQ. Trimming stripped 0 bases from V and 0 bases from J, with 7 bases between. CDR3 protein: CASSLGQLSGANVLTF. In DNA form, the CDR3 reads TGCGCCAGCAGCTTGGGACAGCTCTCTGGGGCCAACGTCCTGACTTTC.

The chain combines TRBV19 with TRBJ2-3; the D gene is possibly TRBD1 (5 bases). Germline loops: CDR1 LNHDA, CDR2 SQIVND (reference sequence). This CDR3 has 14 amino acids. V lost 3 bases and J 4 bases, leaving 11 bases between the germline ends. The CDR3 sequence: CASSMQGGSDTQYF. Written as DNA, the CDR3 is TGTGCCAGTAGTATGCAGGGTGGGTCAGATACGCAGTATTTT.

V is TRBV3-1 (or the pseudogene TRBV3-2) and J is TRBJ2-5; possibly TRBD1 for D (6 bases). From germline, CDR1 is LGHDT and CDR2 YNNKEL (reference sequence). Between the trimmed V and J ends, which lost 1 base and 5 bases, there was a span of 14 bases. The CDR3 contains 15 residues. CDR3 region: CASSQGDTGRETQYF. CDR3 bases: TGTGCCAGCAGCCAAGGGGACACGGGTCGGGAGACCCAGTACTTC.

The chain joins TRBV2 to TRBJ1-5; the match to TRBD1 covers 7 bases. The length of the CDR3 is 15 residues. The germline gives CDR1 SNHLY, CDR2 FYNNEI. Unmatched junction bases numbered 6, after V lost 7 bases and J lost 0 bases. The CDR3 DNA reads TGTGCCAGCACCATCACAGGGGTTAGCAATCAGCCCCAGCATTTT. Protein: CASTITGVSNQPQHF.

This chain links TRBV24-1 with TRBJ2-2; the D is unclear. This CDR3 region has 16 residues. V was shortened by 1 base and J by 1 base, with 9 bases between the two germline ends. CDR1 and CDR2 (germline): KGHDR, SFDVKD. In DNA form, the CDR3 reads TGTGCCACCAGTGATTTCGGTTCTCAGAACACCGGGGAGCTGTTTTTT. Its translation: CATSDFGSQNTGELFF.

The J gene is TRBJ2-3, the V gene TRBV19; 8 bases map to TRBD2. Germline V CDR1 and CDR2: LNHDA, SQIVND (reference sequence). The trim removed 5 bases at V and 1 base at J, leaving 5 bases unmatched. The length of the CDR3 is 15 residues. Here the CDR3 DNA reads TGTGCCAGTAGTGGGGTAGCGGGGCGCACAGATACGCAGTATTTT. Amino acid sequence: CASSGVAGRTDTQYF.

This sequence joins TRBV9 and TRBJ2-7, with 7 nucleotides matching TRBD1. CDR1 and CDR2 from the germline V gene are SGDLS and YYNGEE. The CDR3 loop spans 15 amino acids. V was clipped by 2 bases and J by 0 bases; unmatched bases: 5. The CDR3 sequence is CASSVSGTASYEQYF. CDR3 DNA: TGTGCCAGCAGCGTTTCCGGGACAGCCTCCTACGAGCAGTACTTC.

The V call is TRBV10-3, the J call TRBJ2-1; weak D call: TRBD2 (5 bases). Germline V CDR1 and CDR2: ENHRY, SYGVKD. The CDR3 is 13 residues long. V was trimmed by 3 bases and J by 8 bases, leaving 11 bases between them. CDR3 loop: CAISERGQDEQFF. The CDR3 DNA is TGTGCCATCAGTGAACGAGGGCAGGATGAGCAGTTCTTC.

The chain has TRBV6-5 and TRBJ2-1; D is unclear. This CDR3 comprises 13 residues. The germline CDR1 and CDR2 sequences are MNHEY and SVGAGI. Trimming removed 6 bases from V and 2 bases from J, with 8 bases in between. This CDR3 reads CASSQNTYNEQFF. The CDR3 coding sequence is TGTGCCAGCAGCCAAAACACCTACAATGAGCAGTTCTTC.

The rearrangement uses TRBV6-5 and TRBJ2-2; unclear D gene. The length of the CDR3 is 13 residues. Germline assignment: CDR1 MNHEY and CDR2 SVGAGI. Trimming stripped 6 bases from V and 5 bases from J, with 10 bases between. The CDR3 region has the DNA TGTGCCAGCAGCTTACAGCTAACCGGGGAGCTGTTTTTT. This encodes CASSLQLTGELFF.

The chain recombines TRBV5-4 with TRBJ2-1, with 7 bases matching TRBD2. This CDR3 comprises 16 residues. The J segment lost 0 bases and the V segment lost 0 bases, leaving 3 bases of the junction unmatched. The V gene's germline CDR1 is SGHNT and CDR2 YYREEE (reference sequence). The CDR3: CASSLGGGGSYNEQFF. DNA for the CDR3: TGTGCCAGCAGCTTGGGGGGGGGAGGCTCCTACAATGAGCAGTTCTTC.

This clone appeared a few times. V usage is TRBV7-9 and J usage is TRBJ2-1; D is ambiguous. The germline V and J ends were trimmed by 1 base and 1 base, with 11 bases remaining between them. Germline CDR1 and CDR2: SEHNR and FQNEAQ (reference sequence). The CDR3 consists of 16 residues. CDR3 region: CASSLGWADSYNEQFF. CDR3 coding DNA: TGTGCCAGCAGCTTAGGTTGGGCTGATTCCTACAATGAGCAGTTCTTC.

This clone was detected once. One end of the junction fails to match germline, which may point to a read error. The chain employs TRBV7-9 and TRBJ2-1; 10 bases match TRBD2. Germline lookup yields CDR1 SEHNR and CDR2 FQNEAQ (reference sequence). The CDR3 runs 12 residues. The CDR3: CASSPWTSGRIF. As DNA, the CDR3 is TGTGCCAGCAGCCCCTGGACTAGCGGTCGGATCTTC.

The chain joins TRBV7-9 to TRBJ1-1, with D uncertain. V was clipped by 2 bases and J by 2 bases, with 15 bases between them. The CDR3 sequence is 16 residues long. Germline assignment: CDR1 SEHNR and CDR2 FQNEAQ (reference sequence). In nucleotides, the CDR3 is TGTGCCAGCAGCTTAAGTTCCGGGATGGGAAACACTGAAGCTTTCTTT. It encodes CASSLSSGMGNTEAFF. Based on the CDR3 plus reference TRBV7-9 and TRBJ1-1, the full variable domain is DTGVSQNPRHKITKRGQNVTFRCDPISEHNRLYWYRQTLGQGPEFLTYFQNEAQLEKSRLLSDRFSAERPKGSFSTLEIQRTEQGDSAMYLCASSLSSGMGNTEAFFGQGTRLTVV.

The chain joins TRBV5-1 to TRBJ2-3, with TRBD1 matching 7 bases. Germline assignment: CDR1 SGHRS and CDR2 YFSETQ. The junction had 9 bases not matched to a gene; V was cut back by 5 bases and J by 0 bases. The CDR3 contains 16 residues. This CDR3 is CASSLQGLSSTDTQYF. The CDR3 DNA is TGCGCCAGCAGTTTACAGGGGTTGTCTAGCACAGATACGCAGTATTTT.

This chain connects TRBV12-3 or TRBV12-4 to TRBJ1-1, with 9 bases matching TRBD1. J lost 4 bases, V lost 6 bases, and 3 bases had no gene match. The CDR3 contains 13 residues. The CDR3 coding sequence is TGTGCCAGCAGGAGGACAGGGGCCACTGAAGCTTTCTTT. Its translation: CASRRTGATEAFF.

The CDR3 DNA is TGTGCCAGCAGCCTCAGCTGGGGGGGGTTCACAGATACGCAGTATTTT. As protein: CASSLSWGGFTDTQYF. V gene TRBV14 combines with J gene TRBJ2-3; 7 bases are shared with TRBD2. V lost 4 bases and J lost 2; bases outside the gene matches: 9. This CDR3 has 16 amino acids. From germline, CDR1 is SGHDN and CDR2 FVKESK. Together with reference TRBV14 and TRBJ2-3, the CDR3 gives the full variable domain: EAGVTQFPSHSVIEKGQTVTLRCDPISGHDNLYWYRRVMGKEIKFLLHFVKESKQDESGMPNNRFLAERTGGTYSTLKVQPAELEDSGVYFCASSLSWGGFTDTQYFGPGTRLTVL.

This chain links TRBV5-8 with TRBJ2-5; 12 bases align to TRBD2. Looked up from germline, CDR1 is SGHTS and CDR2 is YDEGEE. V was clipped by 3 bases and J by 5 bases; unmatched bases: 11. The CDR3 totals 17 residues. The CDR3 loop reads CASSSPLLAGGSETQYF. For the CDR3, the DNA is TGTGCCAGCAGCTCCCCCCTACTAGCGGGGGGTTCTGAGACCCAGTACTTC.

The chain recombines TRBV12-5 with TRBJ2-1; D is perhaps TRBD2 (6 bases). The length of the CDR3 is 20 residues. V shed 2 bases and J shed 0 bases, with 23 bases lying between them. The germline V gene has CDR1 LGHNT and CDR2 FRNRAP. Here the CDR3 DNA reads TGTGCTAGTGGTTTGTCTTTGACTAGATTAAGGGGCAGCTCCTACAATGAGCAGTTCTTC. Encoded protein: CASGLSLTRLRGSSYNEQFF.